Listed here is a single T cell receptor beta chain. Its cognate antigen is unknown. This entry belongs to a study of monozygotic twins with inflammatory bowel disease. Study-level findings and limits: The analysis failed to separate different T cell subtypes.

This CDR3 spans 17 amino acids. Per germline, CDR1 DFQATT and CDR2 SNEGSKA (reference sequence). UMIs were attached via template switching, each with a 6-nucleotide sample barcode. TCRdb reprocessed the 5' RACE reads; each CDR3 protein has one entry and no DNA is given. This sample contains about 350,000 distinct CDR3 sequences. Sequencing used blood. The sequence was collected from a human donor with ulcerative colitis or Crohn's disease, or a healthy co-twin of an affected twin (not recorded which). V is TRBV20-1 and J is TRBJ2-2; TCRdb designates TRBD1, a call that cannot be tested without DNA. The CDR3 here is CSARNSRRDRTTGELFF.